This T cell receptor (beta chain) comes out of a study of T-cell memory formation after mild COVID-19 (dated by TCRdb to about 2021). Regarding the research as a whole: Most TCR sequence clusters were specific to one of the two donors. T-cell clones expanding and contracting after mild COVID-19 in a couple of donors were tracked by longitudinal TCRalpha and TCRbeta repertoire sequencing. The cohort was made up of two young adult volunteers, one female and one male, who were previously healthy.

This clonotype has ten or more counts. Its antigen remains undetermined. One base away there is no much larger clone; base qualities are not given. Results the study describes overall, beyond this receptor: Some responding clones were detected in pre-infection memory, suggesting pre-existing cross-reactive memory T cells joined the SARS-CoV-2 response. Contracting CD4+ clones appeared mostly in the CM and EM memory subsets, whereas CD8+ clones were enriched in EMRA. SARS-CoV-2 specificity was not confirmed for the second-wave clones peaking on day 37. The study covered only a couple of mild cases, and larger cohorts including severe cases with pre-infection samples were considered necessary. Clones that contracted from day 15 to 85 showed balanced CD4/CD8 phenotypes, whereas a second wave of clones that expanded from day 15 to 37 leaned towards CD4+.

Ficoll-Paque density gradient centrifugation was used to isolate PBMCs. The listed sequencing device is Illumina NovaSeq 6000. Using 5'RACE with constant-segment primers, TCRalpha and TCRbeta cDNA libraries were constructed, with sample barcodes and unique molecular identifiers added in the process. RNA was extracted from every sample with Trizol reagent. Library amplification was performed in two PCR steps, and a second sample barcode and Illumina TruSeq adapters were introduced in the second step. Sequencing of the libraries was done on an Illumina NovaSeq, producing 2 x 150 bp paired-end reads. In the paper's pipeline: The reads were demultiplexed and collapsed into UMI-guided consensus sequences using migec v1.2.7. Using mixcr v2.1.11, the UMI consensuses were aligned to TRA and TRB V and J templates and assembled into clonotypes. A clonotype was counted as expanded or contracted only when both edgeR and NoisET called the clonotype significant, with the noise models trained on biological replicates. For edgeR calls, the cutoffs were a false discovery rate-adjusted p below 0.01 and a log2 fold-change threshold of 1. As an exploratory analysis of dynamics, PCA with hierarchical clustering was applied to max-normalized trajectories of the 1000 most abundant clonotypes. Each responding clone was given a CD4 or CD8 phenotype based on the CD4+ and CD8+ repertoires, which had been sequenced separately. TCRdb handled the public reads itself, with Q25 trimming in fastp and clone calling in MiXCR, and kept productive beta chains. Here each entry gathers all rows of one CDR3 protein and keeps the most common genes and DNA. The V and J calls come from TCRdb's annotation, not from the publication. This sample holds about 14,000 distinct CDR3 sequences; 12% were observed only once. The ten top clones hold about 52% of the sample.

CDR1 is given as MGHRA and CDR2 as YSYEKL, both from the germline V gene. Unmatched junction bases come to 14, with V trimmed by 3 bases and J by 5 bases. Reading from cysteine to phenylalanine, the CDR3 counts 17 amino acids. Solely the CDR3 DNA is kept, with 51 bases framed from the first base. Sequences were obtained from PBMCs or a T cell subset sorted from them (not recorded which). The chain is encoded by TRBV4-1 joined to TRBJ2-3; 7 of the junction bases match TRBD2. The sequence derives from an adult woman who had mild COVID-19 (a few samples of this study predate the infection). The sample titles of this study are shuffled in the database, so cell type and time point are left out; the donor was told from shared clones. For the CDR3, the sequence is CASSHVGREVPGDTQYF. The DNA sequence reads TGCGCCAGCAGCCATGTGGGTCGGGAGGTTCCGGGAGATACGCAGTATTTT.